This entry features one TCR beta chain sequence. This clone appeared many times. Its antigen target is currently unknown. The CDR3 end is not reached by the read, which stops 3 residues before it; the germline J gene fills it in. Trimming takes 2 bases from V and 2 bases from J, and the germline ends sit 6 bases apart. Measured from the cysteine to the phenylalanine, the CDR3 is 13 residues long. The 30 bases shown cover part of the CDR3, and their frame starts at base 1. Via the germline V gene, CDR1 is SGHTA and CDR2 FQGTGA. Both CVID patients and healthy controls were predominantly of Caucasian heritage. From each donor, roughly 5 to 8 ml of heparinized peripheral whole blood was collected. TCRbeta CDR3 repertoires were sequenced from genomic DNA of adults with common variable immune deficiency (CVID) and healthy adult controls. The control group was made up of some 22 healthy adult volunteers (about ten male and roughly twelve female) whose ages ranged from about 20 to 66 years, with a mean age of approximately 31. Diluted blood was density-centrifuged over Hypaque 1077 or Ficoll-Paque to isolate peripheral blood mononuclear cells. Genomic DNA was extracted from unsorted mononuclear cells by Qiagen column purification or by a centrifugation-based method.

This sample was taken from a study of T cell clonality in common variable immunodeficiency (dated by TCRdb to about 2015). Study-level results and caveats: Correlations of repertoire features with clinical complications were constrained by heterogeneity among patients within the CVID cohort. CVID TCRbeta sequences reportedly showed fewer deletions and N-nucleotide insertions and lacked highly modified clones with 13 or more V deletions. The authors noted that sequencing repertoires of T cell subpopulations would be needed to clarify what caused the increased clonality in CVID. Fewer TCRbeta clones were shared among CVID subjects than among healthy controls (p < 0.0001). Despite equal DNA input, controls averaged around 87,000 unique sequences per sample versus around 32,000 in CVID samples. Increased TCRbeta clonality was found in CVID subjects compared with healthy controls (t-test p = 0.018), with the increase being most characteristic of about a third of subjects.

CVID samples and control samples contributed equivalent amounts of genomic DNA as sequencing input. For every sample, a 60 bp segment covering the rearranged TCRbeta CDR3 region was amplified and then sequenced. TCRbeta amplification used the immunoSEQ assay, a bias-corrected multiplex PCR with high-throughput sequencing. In the authors' own workflow: Every unique nucleotide sequence was considered a clone and was annotated with V, D and J genes, copy number and frequency. Sequences were labeled productive if in frame, and non-productive if out of frame or containing stop codons. As previously described, Shannon's entropy was used to calculate clonality. Mean CDR3 Kyte-Doolittle hydropathy was derived from the predicted amino acid sequences of productive clones. Hierarchical clustering of scaled V gene usage was performed with the R hclust function using Manhattan distance and complete linkage. Sharing of clones by CDR3 amino acid sequence was evaluated by resampling 12 repertoires per group over 100 rounds. Repertoires were searched for approximately 70 published EBV-specific and 245 published CMV-specific TCRbeta sequences. After a couple of CVID samples that produced fewer than 10,000 sequences were dropped from the analysis, around 40 CVID repertoires remained. Held by TCRdb, this immuneACCESS table contains in-frame sequences only and omits some clones. Under half of the omission traces to an unresolved V gene where checked; the cause of the rest is unknown. The DNA was the basis for D and trimming; V, J and clone size are from that table. This sample includes 30,000 to 40,000 clones, and none of them was observed just once. The ten largest clones take up about 9.5% of the sample.

The specimen sequenced was peripheral blood mononuclear cells. The chain is encoded by TRBV7-3 joined to TRBJ1-2, and TRBD1 may be the D gene, going by 6 matching bases. This sequence originates from a person aged 18 to 70 in good health. The covered CDR3 bases are TGTGCCAGCAGCTTACAGGGGAACTATGGC. This codes for CASSLQGNYG. The entire CDR3 is CASSLQGNYGYTF.